This T cell receptor (beta chain) was sequenced for a study of T cells after yellow fever vaccination. Study-wide results and caveats: The secondary response was weaker, and its peak arrived faster, on day 5 versus 15.

This clonotype was found a few times. Its antigen is currently unknown. TCRdb re-derived calls from the 5' RACE reads in MiXCR, one entry per CDR3 protein. This repertoire shows 300,000 or so distinct CDR3 sequences, 7% to 9% found once; its top ten account for 17%. The CDR3 is made up of 18 amino acids. Per the germline V gene, CDR1 is SGHVS and CDR2 is FQNEAQ. V was clipped by 7 bases and J by 1 base, with 23 bases between them. The chain recombines TRBV7-8 with TRBJ2-1; D perhaps matches TRBD2 (6 bases). The clonotype comes from a young man who received the YFV17D yellow fever vaccine. This specimen consisted of PBMCs, obtained approximately 47 days after the first yellow fever vaccination. CDR3 amino acids: CASTNTVGEVRSYNEQFF. The CDR3 nucleotides read TGTGCCAGCACCAATACCGTAGGGGAGGTCAGATCCTACAATGAGCAGTTCTTC.